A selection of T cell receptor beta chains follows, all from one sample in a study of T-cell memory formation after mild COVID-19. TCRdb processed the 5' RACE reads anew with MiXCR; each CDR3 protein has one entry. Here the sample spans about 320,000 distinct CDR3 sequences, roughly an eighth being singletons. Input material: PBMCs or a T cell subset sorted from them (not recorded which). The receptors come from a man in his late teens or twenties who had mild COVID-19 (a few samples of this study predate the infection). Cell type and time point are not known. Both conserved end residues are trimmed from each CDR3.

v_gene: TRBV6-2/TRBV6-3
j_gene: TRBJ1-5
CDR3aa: ASSYLPGTGWGQPQH

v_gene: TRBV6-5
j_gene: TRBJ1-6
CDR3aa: ASSYPKGPLH

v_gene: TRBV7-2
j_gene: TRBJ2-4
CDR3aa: ASRPPGGSDIQY

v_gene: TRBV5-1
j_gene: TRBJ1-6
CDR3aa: ASSLAEDSPLH

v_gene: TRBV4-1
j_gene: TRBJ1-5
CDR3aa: ASTELVTGRQPQH

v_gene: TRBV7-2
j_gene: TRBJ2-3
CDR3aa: ASRTARGGTQY

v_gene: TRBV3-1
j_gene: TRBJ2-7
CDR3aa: ASSQLVGSGGYEQY

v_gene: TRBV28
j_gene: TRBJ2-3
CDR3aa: ASSLFTTGGGTDTQY

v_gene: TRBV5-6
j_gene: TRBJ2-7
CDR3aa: ASSPTSGTAKVYEQY

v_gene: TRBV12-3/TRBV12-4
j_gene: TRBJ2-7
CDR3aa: ASSSYRGWEQY

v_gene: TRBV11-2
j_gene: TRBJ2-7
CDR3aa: ASSSYGPISSYEQY

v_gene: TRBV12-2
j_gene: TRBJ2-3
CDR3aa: ASRSRRTDTQY

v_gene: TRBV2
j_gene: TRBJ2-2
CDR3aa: ASNPAGENTGELF

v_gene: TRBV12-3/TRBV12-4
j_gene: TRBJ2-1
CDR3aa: ASSTPGLAPYNEQF

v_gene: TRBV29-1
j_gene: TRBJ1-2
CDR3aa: SVVGRDDYGYT

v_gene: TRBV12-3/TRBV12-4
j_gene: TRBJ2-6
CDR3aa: ASSWAGQFSGANVLT

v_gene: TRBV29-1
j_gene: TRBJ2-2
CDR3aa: SVEARGDTGELF

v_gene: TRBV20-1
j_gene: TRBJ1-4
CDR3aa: SASRMGTGNEKLF

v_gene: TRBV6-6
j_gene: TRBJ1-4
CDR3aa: ASIGARTSPEKLF

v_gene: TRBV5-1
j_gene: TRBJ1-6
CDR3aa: ASSRDGSSYNSPLH